What follows describes a single TCR beta chain. Study processing details: Counts of nucleated cells, estimated from reference gene primer amplification, were obtained. Data came from immunoSEQ multiplex PCR; TCRdb stores just in-frame clones and leaves some out. That table supplies the V and J calls and clone size; D and trimming were determined from the DNA. In the table there are over 600,000 clones, 90% of which are singletons. These data come from a study of blood T cell repertoires in COVID-19. As for the study in general: Italy, Spain and the United States were the sources of the convalescent and acute COVID-19 samples. T cells, B-cell-depleted T cells, or PBMCs supplied cDNA or gDNA.

Between the trimmed V and J ends, which lost 4 bases and 6 bases, there was a span of 10 bases. Germline-derived CDR1 and CDR2 are SGHTA and FQGNSA. The CDR3 loop spans 14 amino acids. Sequenced input: peripheral blood. The receptor's source is a woman under 30 with acute or convalescent COVID-19. V is TRBV7-2 and J is TRBJ1-6; the D gene is possibly TRBD1 (6 bases). In DNA, the CDR3 is TGTGCCAGCAGCTCCCGGACAGCTAATTCACCCCTCCACTTT. It is translated as CASSSRTANSPLHF.